This T cell receptor beta chain was identified in a study of shared clonotypes between healthy human individuals. This CDR3 comprises 14 residues. Germline CDR1 is SNHLY and CDR2 is FYNNEI. V was cut by 8 bases and J by 4 bases, with 17 bases left in between. About this clone itself: Its cognate antigen is unknown.

Overall study results and limits: Naive subsets usually exceeded memory subsets in estimated richness.

Under the authors' procedure: Owing to the provision of junction-only sequences devoid of quality scores by immunoSEQ, filtering differed. The table came from immunoSEQ multiplex PCR; TCRdb's copy has only in-frame clones and leaves some out. The V and J calls and the clone size are those of that table, but D and trimming were determined from the DNA. Of fewer than 3 million clones in the sample, around 92% were seen once. The clonotype comes from a man younger than 30 in good health. Some clones in this sample may be carry-over from other donors' samples. The sample consisted of naive CD4+ T cells from PBMCs. Subset here: CD45RA+ positively selected. The rearrangement links TRBV2 to TRBJ2-5, with a tentative D call TRBD2 (6 bases). This CDR3 reads CASLLDRRAETQYF. In DNA, the CDR3 is TGTGCCAGCTTACTGGACCGGAGGGCAGAGACCCAGTACTTC. Complete variable domain (other parts from reference TRBV2 and TRBJ2-5): EPEVTQTPSHQVTQMGQEVILRCVPISNHLYFYWYRQILGQKVEFLVSFYNNEISEKSEIFDDQFSVERPDGSNFTLKIRSTKLEDSAMYFCASLLDRRAETQYFGPGTRLLVL.